This T cell receptor (beta chain) emerged from a study of T cell repertoires in cytomegalovirus infection. Across the whole study: In the study, CMV epitopes included recently identified HLA-C-restricted and well-studied HLA-B-restricted ones. Indicated by public TCR beta signatures were CMV infection and matching HLA type.

TCRdb re-derived calls from the reads in MiXCR, one entry per CDR3 protein. The sample has some 800,000 distinct CDR3 sequences, almost 30% seen once. Study-level points and caveats: Of the TCR beta families, the public ones yielded a cumulative frequency that identified carriers of CMV plus the relevant HLA.

The CDR3 has 14 amino acids. The V end was cut by 4 bases, the J end by 4 bases, with 13 bases between. In germline, CDR1 is MNHEY, CDR2 SMNVEV (reference sequence). This clonotype has just one count. What it binds is unknown. This clonotype originated in a human donor in good health (CMV status not recorded). Some clones in this sample may be carry-over from other donors' samples. This specimen consisted of cultured CD8+ T cells from PBMCs, obtained from culture after CMV antigen stimulation. The chain joins TRBV27 to TRBJ2-5, with a possible D match to TRBD2 (5 bases). In nucleotides, the CDR3 is TGTGCCAGCAGTTCATCACTAGGCCCAGAGACCCAGTACTTC. Amino acids: CASSSSLGPETQYF.